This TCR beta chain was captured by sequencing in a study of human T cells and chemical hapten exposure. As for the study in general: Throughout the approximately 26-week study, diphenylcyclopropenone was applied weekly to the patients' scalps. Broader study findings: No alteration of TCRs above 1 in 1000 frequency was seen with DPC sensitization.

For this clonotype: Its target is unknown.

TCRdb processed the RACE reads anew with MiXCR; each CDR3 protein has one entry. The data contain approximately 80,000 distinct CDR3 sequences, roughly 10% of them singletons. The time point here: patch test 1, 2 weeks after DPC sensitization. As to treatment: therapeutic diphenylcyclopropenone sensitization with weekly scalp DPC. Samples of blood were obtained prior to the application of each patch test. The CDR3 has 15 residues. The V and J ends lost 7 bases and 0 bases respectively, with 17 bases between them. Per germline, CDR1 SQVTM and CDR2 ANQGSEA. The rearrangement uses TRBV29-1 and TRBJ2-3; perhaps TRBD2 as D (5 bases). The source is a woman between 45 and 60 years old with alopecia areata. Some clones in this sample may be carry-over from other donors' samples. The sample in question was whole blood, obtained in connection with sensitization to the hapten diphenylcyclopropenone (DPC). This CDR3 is CSGGGVSASTDTQYF. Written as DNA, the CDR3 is TGCAGCGGAGGAGGAGTCTCCGCTAGCACAGATACGCAGTATTTT.